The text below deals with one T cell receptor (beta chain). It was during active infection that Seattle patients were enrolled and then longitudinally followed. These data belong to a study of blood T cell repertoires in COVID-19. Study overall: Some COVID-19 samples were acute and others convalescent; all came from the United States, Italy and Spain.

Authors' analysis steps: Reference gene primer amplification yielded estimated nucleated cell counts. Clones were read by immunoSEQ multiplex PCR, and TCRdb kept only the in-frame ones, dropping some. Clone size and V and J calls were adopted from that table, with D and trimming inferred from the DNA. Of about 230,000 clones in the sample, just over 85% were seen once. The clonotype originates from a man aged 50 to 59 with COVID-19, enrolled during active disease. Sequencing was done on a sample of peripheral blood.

Here the CDR3 reads CASSVTGRRSYEQYF. The CDR3 DNA sequence: TGTGCCAGTAGTGTAACAGGTCGCAGGTCCTACGAGCAGTACTTC. The J gene is TRBJ2-7, the V gene TRBV19, with a possible D match to TRBD1 (5 bases). V lost 5 bases to trimming and J lost 1 base, with 15 bases between them. This CDR3 contains 15 residues. The germline gives CDR1 LNHDA, CDR2 SQIVND (reference sequence).